This T cell receptor beta chain is drawn from a study of regulatory T cells in long-lasting Graves disease. Study-wide findings and caveats: Lower TCR diversity characterized persistent Graves' patients relative to newly diagnosed patients.

The time point here: newly diagnosed GD, antithyroid drugs for less than 3 months. From RNA extracted from PBMCs, the TCR library was made. Blood from the periphery, nine milliliters in all, was drawn into EDTA tubes. Library construction for TCR beta used iRepertoire HTBI primers and Arm-PCR of CDR3 regions. TCRdb reanalysed the multiplex PCR reads using MiXCR and keeps one entry per CDR3 protein. This sample has about 400,000 distinct CDR3 sequences, with about 15% found just once. V was cut by 7 bases and J by 5 bases, with 19 bases left in between. This CDR3 contains 15 residues. This clonotype was seen at least ten times. Its antigen is still unknown. This sample also appeared in a second study, on T cells in Graves' hyperthyroidism and ophthalmopathy. That work contributes: Ophthalmopathy was told apart from stable hyperthyroidism by a 13 V-J model. With a median lead of roughly 6.2 months before onset, the model predicted ophthalmopathy.

The V gene is TRBV12-3 or TRBV12-4, the J gene TRBJ2-3; the D is unclear. This sequence originates from a middle-aged woman with Graves disease. Sample: peripheral blood mononuclear cells (PBMCs), taken at new diagnosis, from a patient treated with antithyroid drugs. Here the CDR3 reads CASTPGSVPEDTQYF. For the CDR3, the DNA is TGTGCCAGCACCCCCGGGTCGGTCCCAGAAGATACGCAGTATTTT.